Each of the 6 T cell receptor beta chains below was sequenced from the same sample in a study of blood T cells in healthy people across ages. A J-beta primer mix and a sample-barcoded 5' primer were used in a second PCR of about 7 to 12 cycles. Using its own MiXCR run on the 5' RACE reads, TCRdb lists one record per CDR3 protein. The data contain 600,000 to 1,000,000 distinct CDR3 sequences, 55% to 75% of them seen just once; the ten biggest clones take up approximately 23%. The sample was blood. The receptors here all came from a young man in good health.

The count of this clonotype is one. This chain joins TRBV5-8 and TRBJ2-1; TRBD1 agrees at 8 bases. CDR3 length equals 15 residues. The V gene's germline CDR1 is SGHTS and CDR2 YDEGEE. V was pared by 4 bases and J by 4 bases, with 7 bases of the junction left unmatched. Here the CDR3 reads CASSTRTGRYNEQFF. The DNA of the CDR3 is TGTGCCAGCAGCACCCGGACAGGGCGATACAATGAGCAGTTCTTC.

This clonotype was detected only once. The chain employs TRBV7-2 and TRBJ2-5; D is unresolved. CDR1 is SGHTA and CDR2 is FQGNSA in the germline V gene. Between the trimmed V and J ends, which lost 0 bases and 11 bases, there was a span of 16 bases. The CDR3 has 14 amino acids. In DNA form, the CDR3 reads TGTGCCAGCAGCTTAGCGGTGGCGAAAAATGAGCAGTACTTC. Protein: CASSLAVAKNEQYF.

The chain links TRBV20-1 to TRBJ2-6; the D is unclear. V was trimmed by 5 bases and J by 4 bases, leaving 9 bases between them. The CDR3 is 13 amino acids. Per the germline V gene, CDR1 is DFQATT and CDR2 is SNEGSKA (reference sequence). This CDR3 reads CSAPMAGANVLTF. The CDR3 DNA sequence: TGCAGTGCTCCAATGGCCGGGGCCAACGTCCTGACTTTC.

This chain links TRBV12-3 or TRBV12-4 with TRBJ2-3; 9 nucleotides align to TRBD1. This CDR3 spans 12 amino acids. The trim removed 6 bases at V and 9 bases at J, leaving 4 bases unmatched. CDR3 nucleotide sequence: TGTGCCAGCAGACAAACAGGGGGCACGCAGTATTTT. It yields the protein CASRQTGGTQYF.

This chain joins TRBV7-2 and TRBJ2-1; D is possibly TRBD2 (6 bases). CDR1 is SGHTA and CDR2 is FQGNSA in the germline V gene. Trimming stripped 1 base from V and 13 bases from J, with 11 bases between. This CDR3 comprises 12 residues. CDR3 sequence (DNA): TGTGCCAGCAGCTTAGAACTAGCCCCCCAGTTCTTC. Translating it yields CASSLELAPQFF.

The rearrangement joins TRBV7-6 to TRBJ2-1, with a weak D call TRBD2 (6 bases). CDR1 SGHVS and CDR2 FNYEAQ come from the germline V gene. Trimming left V 4 bases short and J 8 bases short, with 18 bases between. CDR3 length: 15 residues. Written as DNA, the CDR3 is TGTGCCAGCAGCTGGCGGGTCGGGGGTGTCGATGAGCAGTTCTTC. It specifies CASSWRVGGVDEQFF.